Here is one TCR beta chain with its context. The sample is drawn from a study of blood T cell repertoires in COVID-19. Background on the study: T cells, B-cell-depleted T cells, or PBMCs supplied cDNA or gDNA.

Those enrolled, adults aged roughly 18 to 90 years, came from about 24 US areas. CDR3 length equals 13 residues. The germline V and J ends were trimmed by 7 bases and 5 bases, with 14 bases remaining between them. Per the study methods: Reference gene primer amplification in the assay estimated nucleated cell counts. Profiling relied on immunoSEQ multiplex PCR, and the TCRdb table lists in-frame clones only, not all of them. Clone size and V and J calls were adopted from that table, with D and trimming inferred from the DNA. Of roughly 250,000 clones listed, roughly nine tenths were seen once; the top ten hold roughly 1.2%.

Input material: PBMCs or T cells enriched from blood (not recorded which). The chain has TRBV12-3 or TRBV12-4 and TRBJ2-5, with a possible D match to TRBD2 (5 bases). The sequence derives from a human donor in a cohort exposed to, infected with or recovered from COVID-19 (not recorded which). The donor label of this sample is uncertain. The CDR3 coding sequence is TGTGCCAGCACCCTAAGGAGGATGGAGACCCAGTACTTC. Translation gives CASTLRRMETQYF.